The next 2 T cell receptor beta chains were all read from a single sample in a study of CD8+CD57+ T cells in acquired aplastic anemia. The authors sequenced patients whose flow cytometry had shown CD8+CD57+ cell expansion. TCR beta VDJ and CDR3 profiling used genomic DNA as template. One entry per CDR3 protein results from TCRdb running MiXCR on the reads. The sample has approximately 190,000 distinct CDR3 sequences; approximately 48% are singletons. The sequenced sample was sorted CD4+, CD8+, or CD8+CD57+ T cells (not recorded which) from PBMCs. The source is a human donor with aplastic anemia.

This clonotype was detected ten times or more. J is TRBJ2-3 and V is TRBV7-2, with 7 positions matching TRBD1. J was trimmed by 6 bases and V by 7 bases; bases with no gene match: 13. From germline, CDR1 is SGHTA and CDR2 FQGNSA. The CDR3 has 15 residues. The CDR3 DNA sequence: TGTGCCAGCACCACCGTCCGAACAGGGGCGGATACGCAGTATTTT. Translating gives CASTTVRTGADTQYF.

The CDR3 DNA follows: TGTGCCAGCAGTGAGACAGGGGGGCAGACCCAGTACTTC. Translation gives CASSETGGQTQYF. This chain joins TRBV9 and TRBJ2-5, with 9 bases that match TRBD1. J lost 6 bases, V lost 5 bases, and 5 bases had no gene match. The CDR3 has 13 amino acids. Germline CDR1 reads SGDLS; CDR2 reads YYNGEE.